The clone carrying this T cell receptor beta chain occurred many times. What it binds is unknown. This entry comes from a study of T cell repertoires in cytomegalovirus infection. Study background: Recently described HLA-C-restricted plus well-studied HLA-B-restricted CMV epitopes were used. Signatures in public TCR beta sequences pointed to both CMV infection and matching HLA type. General study points: CMV-specific HLA-C-restricted TCR beta clonotypes dominated the ex vivo response. People with CMV and the relevant HLA were identified by cumulative public TCR beta family frequency.

MiXCR, run by TCRdb on the reads, gives a single entry per CDR3 protein. The sample has a few hundred thousand distinct CDR3 sequences, roughly a third seen once. The input for sequencing was cultured PBMCs, taken from culture after CMV antigen stimulation. The sequence came from a human donor in good health (CMV status not recorded). Some clones in this sample may be carry-over from other donors' samples.

The CDR3 nucleotides read TGTGCCAGCAGCTTCGGGACGGGGATGAACACTGAAGCTTTCTTT. Translated, it gives CASSFGTGMNTEAFF. V and J are TRBV7-2 and TRBJ1-1, with TRBD1 as a possible D gene (5 bases). The germline gives CDR1 SGHTA, CDR2 FQGNSA. V gave up 3 bases and J gave up 0 bases, with 11 bases separating them. The CDR3 sequence is 15 residues long.